This T cell receptor beta chain came from a study of T cell responses to AZD1222 COVID-19 vaccine. Study results and caveats: Researchers report vaccine-associated CD4 TCRs spanning spike, with dominance at 160-218 and 743-854. Baseline testing showed seropositivity in only six or seven AZD1222 recipients. Donor demographics were predominantly white British with a female majority; clonal diversity may be underestimated.

Clones were read by immunoSEQ multiplex PCR, and TCRdb kept only the in-frame ones, dropping some. The sample lists 100,000 or so clones, 86% occurring once. Trimming took 4 bases from V and 6 from J; bases not matched to a gene: 5. Germline V gene lookup returns CDR1 LGHDT and CDR2 YNNKEL (reference sequence). The CDR3 is 14 amino acids. A note on this clone: Its antigen remains unidentified.

The sequences come from peripheral blood, collected on day 0 of AZD1222 vaccination. This sequence originates from an adult in good health. The chain employs TRBV3-1 (or the pseudogene TRBV3-2) and TRBJ1-1; 10 bases are shared with TRBD1. CDR3 nucleotides: TGTGCCAGCAGCCGAAAGGACAGGGGGTCTGAAGCTTTCTTT. Protein: CASSRKDRGSEAFF.